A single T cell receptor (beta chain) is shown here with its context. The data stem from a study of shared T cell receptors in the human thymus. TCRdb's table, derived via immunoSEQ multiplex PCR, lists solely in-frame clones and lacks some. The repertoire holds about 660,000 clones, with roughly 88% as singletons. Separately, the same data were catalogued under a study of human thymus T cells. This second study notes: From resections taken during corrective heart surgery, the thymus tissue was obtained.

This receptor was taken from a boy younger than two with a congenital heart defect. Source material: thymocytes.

The CDR3: CASSSTLSEDHGYTF. The CDR3 DNA follows: TGTGCCAGCAGCTCGACCCTGTCAGAGGATCATGGCTACACCTTC. The chain links TRBV7-2 to TRBJ1-2; D is ambiguous. The germline gives CDR1 SGHTA, CDR2 FQGNSA. The CDR3 loop spans 15 amino acids. Deletions cut 4 bases from V and 6 bases from J, with 18 bases between.